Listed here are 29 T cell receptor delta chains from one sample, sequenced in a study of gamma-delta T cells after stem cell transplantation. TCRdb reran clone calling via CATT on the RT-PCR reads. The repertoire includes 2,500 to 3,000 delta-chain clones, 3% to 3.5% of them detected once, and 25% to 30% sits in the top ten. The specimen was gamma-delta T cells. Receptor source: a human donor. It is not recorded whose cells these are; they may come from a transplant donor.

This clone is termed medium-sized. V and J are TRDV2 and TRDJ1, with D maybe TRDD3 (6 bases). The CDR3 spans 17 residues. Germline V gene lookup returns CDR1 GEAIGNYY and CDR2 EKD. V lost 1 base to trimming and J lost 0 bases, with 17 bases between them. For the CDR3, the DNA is TGTGCCTGTGACACAATGGGGGTCCCGAAGTACACCGATAAACTCATCTTT. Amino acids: CACDTMGVPKYTDKLIF.

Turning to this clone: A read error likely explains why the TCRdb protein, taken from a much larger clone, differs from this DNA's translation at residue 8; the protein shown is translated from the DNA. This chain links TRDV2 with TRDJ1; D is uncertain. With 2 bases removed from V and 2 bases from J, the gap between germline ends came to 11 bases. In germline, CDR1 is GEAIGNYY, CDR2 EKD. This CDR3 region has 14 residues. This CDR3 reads CACDMVVHTDKLIF. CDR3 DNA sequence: TGTGCCTGTGACATGGTCGTCCATACCGATAAACTCATCTTT.

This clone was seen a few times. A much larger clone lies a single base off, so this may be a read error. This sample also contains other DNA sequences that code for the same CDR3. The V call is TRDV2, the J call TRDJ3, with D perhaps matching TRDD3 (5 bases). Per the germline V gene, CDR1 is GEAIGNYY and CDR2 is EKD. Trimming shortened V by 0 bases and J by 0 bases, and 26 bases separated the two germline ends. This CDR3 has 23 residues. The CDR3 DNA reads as TGTGCCTGTGACACCGTGGTCGAGCTGGGAGATAGCCCGCCCTCCTGGGACACCCGACAGATGTTTTTC. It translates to CACDTVVELGDSPPSWDTRQMFF.

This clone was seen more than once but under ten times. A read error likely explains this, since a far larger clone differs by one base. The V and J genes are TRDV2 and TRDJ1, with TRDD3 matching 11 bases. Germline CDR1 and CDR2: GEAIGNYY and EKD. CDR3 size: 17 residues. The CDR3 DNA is TGTGCCCGTGACACCGTGATTGGGGGATACGCAGAAAAAAAACTCATCTTT. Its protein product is CARDTVIGGYAEKKLIF.

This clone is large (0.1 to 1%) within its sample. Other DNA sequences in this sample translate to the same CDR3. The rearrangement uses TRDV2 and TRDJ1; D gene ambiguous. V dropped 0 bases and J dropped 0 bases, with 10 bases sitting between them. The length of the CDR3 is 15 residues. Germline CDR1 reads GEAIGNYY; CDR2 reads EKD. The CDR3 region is CACDTLEPYTDKLIF. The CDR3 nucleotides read TGTGCCTGTGACACCCTCGAGCCATACACCGATAAACTCATCTTT.

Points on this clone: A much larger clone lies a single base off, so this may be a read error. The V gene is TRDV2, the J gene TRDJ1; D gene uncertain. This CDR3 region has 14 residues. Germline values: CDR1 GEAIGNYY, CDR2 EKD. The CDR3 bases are TGTGCCTGTGGCACCGTTGATAACACCGATAAACTCATCTTT. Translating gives CACGTVDNTDKLIF.

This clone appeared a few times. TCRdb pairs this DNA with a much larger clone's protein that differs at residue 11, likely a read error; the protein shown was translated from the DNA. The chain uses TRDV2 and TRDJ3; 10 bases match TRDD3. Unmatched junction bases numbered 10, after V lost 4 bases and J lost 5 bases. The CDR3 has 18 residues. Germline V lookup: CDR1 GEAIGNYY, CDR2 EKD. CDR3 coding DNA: TGTGCCTGTGATGTTACTGGGGGATTGTCCAGGGACACCCGACAGATGTTTTTC. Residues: CACDVTGGLSRDTRQMFF.

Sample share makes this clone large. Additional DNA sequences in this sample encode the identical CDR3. The DNA for the CDR3 is TGTGCCTGTGACACCGTTGCCGATTTCTCCCGTACTGGGGGTCCGGCTAGTAAACTCATCTTT. Encoded protein: CACDTVADFSRTGGPASKLIF. The chain has TRDV2 and TRDJ1, with 8 bases matching TRDD3. This CDR3 comprises 21 residues. Germline assignment: CDR1 GEAIGNYY and CDR2 EKD. V was clipped by 0 bases and J by 7 bases; unmatched bases: 27.

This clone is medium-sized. Here the CDR3 DNA reads TGTGCCTGTGACACCCTGGGGACGATGTACACCGATAAACTCATCTTT. As protein: CACDTLGTMYTDKLIF. This chain connects TRDV2 to TRDJ1, with D possibly matching TRDD3 (6 bases). Deletions cut 0 bases from V and 0 bases from J, with 13 bases between. Germline V gene sequence: CDR1 GEAIGNYY, CDR2 EKD. The length of the CDR3 is 16 residues.

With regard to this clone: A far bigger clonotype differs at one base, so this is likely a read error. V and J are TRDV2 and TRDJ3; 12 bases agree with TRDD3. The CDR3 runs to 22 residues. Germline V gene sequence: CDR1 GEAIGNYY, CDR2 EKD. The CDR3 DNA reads TGTGCCTGTGACAGAGTACTGGGGGATACCGATAAAAGCTCCTGGGACGCCCGACAGATGTTTTTC. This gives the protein CACDRVLGDTDKSSWDARQMFF.

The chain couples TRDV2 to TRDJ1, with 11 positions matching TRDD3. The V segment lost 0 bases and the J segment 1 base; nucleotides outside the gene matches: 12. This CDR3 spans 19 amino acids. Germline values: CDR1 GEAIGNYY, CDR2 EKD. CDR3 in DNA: TGTGCCTGTGACACCCTAGGGCTGGGGGATACTTCACTCACCGATAAACTCATCTTT. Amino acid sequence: CACDTLGLGDTSLTDKLIF.

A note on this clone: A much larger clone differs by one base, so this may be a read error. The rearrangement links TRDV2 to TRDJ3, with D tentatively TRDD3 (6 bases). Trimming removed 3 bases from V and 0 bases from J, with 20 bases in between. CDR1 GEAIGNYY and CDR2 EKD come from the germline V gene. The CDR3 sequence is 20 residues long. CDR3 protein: CACDAASVLGNSWDTRQMFF. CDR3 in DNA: TGTGCCTGTGACGCGGCGTCCGTACTGGGAAACTCCTGGGACACCCGACAGATGTTTTTC.

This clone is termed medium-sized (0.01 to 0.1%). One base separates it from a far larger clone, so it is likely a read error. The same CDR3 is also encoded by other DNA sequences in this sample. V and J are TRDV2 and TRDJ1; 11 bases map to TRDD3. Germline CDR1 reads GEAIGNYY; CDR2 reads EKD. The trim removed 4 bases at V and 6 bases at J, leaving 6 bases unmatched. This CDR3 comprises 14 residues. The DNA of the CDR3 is TGTGCCTGTGATGTGCTGGGGGATACCTATAAACTCATCTTT. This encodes CACDVLGDTYKLIF.

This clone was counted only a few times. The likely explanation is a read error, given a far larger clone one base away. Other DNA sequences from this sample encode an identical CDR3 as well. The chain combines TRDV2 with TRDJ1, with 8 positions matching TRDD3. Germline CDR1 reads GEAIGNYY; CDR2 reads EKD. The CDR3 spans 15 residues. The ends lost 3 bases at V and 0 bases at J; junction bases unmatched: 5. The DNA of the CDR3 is TGTGCCTGTGACCGCCTGGGGGAGAACACCGATAAACTCATCTTT. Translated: CACDRLGENTDKLIF.

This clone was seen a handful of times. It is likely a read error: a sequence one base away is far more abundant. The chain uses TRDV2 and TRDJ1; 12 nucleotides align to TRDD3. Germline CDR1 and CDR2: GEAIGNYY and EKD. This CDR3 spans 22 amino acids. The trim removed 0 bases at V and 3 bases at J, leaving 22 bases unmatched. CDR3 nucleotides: TGTGCCTGTGACACCGCCATACTGGGGGATACACCCACCTCATTTTACGCCGATAAACTCATCTTT. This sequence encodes CACDTAILGDTPTSFYADKLIF.

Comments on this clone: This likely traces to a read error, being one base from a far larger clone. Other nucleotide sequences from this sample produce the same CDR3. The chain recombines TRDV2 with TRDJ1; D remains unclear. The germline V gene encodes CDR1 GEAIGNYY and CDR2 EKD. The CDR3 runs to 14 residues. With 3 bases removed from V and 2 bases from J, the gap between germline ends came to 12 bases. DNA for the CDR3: TGTGCCTGTGACGGTCTAGGAGATACCGATAAACTCATCTTT. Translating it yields CACDGLGDTDKLIF.

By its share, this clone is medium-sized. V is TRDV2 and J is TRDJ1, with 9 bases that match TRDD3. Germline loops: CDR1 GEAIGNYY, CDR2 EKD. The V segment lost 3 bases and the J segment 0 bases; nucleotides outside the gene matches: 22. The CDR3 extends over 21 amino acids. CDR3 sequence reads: CACDSISYGGLGEINTDKLIF. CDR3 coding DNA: TGTGCCTGTGACTCAATTTCCTACGGGGGACTGGGGGAAATAAACACCGATAAACTCATCTTT.

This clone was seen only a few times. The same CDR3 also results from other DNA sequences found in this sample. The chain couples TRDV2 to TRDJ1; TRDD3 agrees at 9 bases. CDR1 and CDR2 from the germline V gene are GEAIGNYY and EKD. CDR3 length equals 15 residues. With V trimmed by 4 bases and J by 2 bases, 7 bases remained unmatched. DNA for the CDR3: TGTGCCTGTGATGTACTGGGGGAAAAAACCGATAAACTCATCTTT. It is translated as CACDVLGEKTDKLIF.

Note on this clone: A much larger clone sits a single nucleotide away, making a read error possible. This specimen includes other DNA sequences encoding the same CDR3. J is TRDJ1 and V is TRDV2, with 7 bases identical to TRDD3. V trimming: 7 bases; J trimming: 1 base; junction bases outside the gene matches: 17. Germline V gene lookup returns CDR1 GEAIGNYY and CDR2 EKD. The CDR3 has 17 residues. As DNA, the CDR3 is TGTGCCTGCGACCAACTATCGGGGGGGATTTCCACCGATAAACTCATCTTT. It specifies CACDQLSGGISTDKLIF.

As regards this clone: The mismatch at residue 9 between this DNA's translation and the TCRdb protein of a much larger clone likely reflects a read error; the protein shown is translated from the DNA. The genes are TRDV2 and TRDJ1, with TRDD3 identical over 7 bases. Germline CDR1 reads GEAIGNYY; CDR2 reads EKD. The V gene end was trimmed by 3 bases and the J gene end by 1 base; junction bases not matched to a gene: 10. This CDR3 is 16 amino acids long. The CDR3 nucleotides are TGTGCCTGTGACGTCGTTGGGGGAATGATCACCGATAAACTCATCTTT. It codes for CACDVVGGMITDKLIF.

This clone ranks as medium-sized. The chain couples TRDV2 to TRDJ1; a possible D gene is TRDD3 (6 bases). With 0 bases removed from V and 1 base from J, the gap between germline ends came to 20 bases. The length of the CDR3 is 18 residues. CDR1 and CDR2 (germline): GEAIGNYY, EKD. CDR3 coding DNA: TGTGCCTGTGACACCCTGGGGAGCGTCCATTCAAGCACCGATAAACTCATCTTT. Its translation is CACDTLGSVHSSTDKLIF.

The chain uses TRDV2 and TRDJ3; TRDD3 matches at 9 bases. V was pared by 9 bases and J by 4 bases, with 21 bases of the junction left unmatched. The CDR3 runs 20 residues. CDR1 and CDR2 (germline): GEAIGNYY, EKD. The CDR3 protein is CATAPAGGSGIGWDTRQMFF. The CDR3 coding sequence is TGTGCCACCGCTCCGGCTGGGGGATCCGGGATCGGGTGGGACACCCGACAGATGTTTTTC.

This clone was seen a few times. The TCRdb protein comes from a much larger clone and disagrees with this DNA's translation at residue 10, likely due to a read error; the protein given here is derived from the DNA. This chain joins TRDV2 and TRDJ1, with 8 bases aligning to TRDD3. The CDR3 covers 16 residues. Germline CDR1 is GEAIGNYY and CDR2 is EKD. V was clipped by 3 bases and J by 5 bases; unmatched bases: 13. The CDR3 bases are TGTGCCTGTGACCCAGTACTGGGGGTGTCCAAGGATAAACTCATCTTT. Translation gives CACDPVLGVSKDKLIF.

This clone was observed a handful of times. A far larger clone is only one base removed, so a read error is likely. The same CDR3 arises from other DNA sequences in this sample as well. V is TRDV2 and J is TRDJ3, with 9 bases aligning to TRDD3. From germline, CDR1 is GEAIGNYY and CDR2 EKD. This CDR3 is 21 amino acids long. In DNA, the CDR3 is TGTGCTTGTGACGCCGCCCGTACTGGGGGAGATACTTCCTGGGACACCCGACAGATGTTTTTC. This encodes CACDAARTGGDTSWDTRQMFF.

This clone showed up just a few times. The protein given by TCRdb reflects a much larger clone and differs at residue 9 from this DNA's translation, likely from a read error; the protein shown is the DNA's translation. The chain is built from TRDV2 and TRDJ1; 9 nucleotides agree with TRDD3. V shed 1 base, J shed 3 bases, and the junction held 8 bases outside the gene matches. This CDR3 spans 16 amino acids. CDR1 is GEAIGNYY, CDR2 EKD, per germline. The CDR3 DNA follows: TGTGCCTGTGACACGCTGGGGGATGTCGTCGCCGATAAACTCATCTTT. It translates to CACDTLGDVVADKLIF.

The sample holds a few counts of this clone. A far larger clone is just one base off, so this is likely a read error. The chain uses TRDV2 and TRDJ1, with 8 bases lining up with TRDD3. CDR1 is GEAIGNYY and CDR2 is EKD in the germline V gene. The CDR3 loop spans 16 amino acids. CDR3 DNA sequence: TGTGCCCGTGACACCCTGGGGGACTATAACACCGATAAACTCATCTTT. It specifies CARDTLGDYNTDKLIF.

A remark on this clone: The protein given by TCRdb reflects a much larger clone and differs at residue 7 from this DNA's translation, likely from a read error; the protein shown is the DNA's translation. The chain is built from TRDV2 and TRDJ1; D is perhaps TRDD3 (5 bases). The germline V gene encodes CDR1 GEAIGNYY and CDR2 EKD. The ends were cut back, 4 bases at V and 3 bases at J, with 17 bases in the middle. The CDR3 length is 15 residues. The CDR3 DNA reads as TGTGCCTGTGAGGGATTGGAGGATATCTCCGATAAACTCATCTTT. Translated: CACEGLEDISDKLIF.

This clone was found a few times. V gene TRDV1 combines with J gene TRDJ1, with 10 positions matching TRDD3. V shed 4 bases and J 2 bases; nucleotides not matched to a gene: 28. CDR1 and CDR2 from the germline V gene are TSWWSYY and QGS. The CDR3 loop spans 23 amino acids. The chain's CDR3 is CALGGMIPTQNWGMRMGTDKLIF. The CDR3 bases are TGTGCTCTTGGGGGAATGATTCCTACACAAAACTGGGGGATGCGCATGGGGACCGATAAACTCATCTTT.

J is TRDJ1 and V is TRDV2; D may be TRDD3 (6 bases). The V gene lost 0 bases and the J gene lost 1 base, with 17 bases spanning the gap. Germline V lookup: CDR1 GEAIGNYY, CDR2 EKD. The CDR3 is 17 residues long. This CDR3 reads CACDTLGDPRSTDKLIF. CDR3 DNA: TGTGCCTGTGACACCCTTGGGGATCCAAGGTCCACCGATAAACTCATCTTT.